Here is one T cell receptor beta chain with its context. The antigen this receptor binds is unknown. Qualities for individual bases were not recorded, and no much larger clone is one base off. The data derive from a study of shared clonotypes between healthy human individuals (dated by TCRdb to about 2020). For context, the study as a whole: Two women and a few men aged 18 to 49 years were included in the cohort. To increase sequencing depth and limit assay-specific biases, TCR repertoire library preparation and sequencing were carried out by different laboratories using diverse techniques. Each donor's leukapheresis produced roughly between roughly 0.85 and 9 billion PBMCs. The study deeply sequenced blood TCR repertoires of several healthy adults to estimate repertoire size and the extent of clonotype sharing between individuals. For each donor, CD4 naive and CD4 memory were each run on three plates, CD8 naive on two plates, and CD8 memory on one plate.

TCR CDR3 regions were amplified from genomic DNA by multiplex PCR using the deep immunoSEQ assay. Genomic DNA extracted from each cell subset was distributed evenly over all wells of several immunoSEQ 96-well plates, and each plate served as one replicate. For sorted subsets, 150 to 250 ng of genomic DNA, equivalent to roughly 33,000 T cell genomes, went into each replicate PCR. Purified libraries were quantified with a Qubit 3.0 fluorometer, sized on a Bioanalyzer 2100, and re-quantified with the KAPA Library Quantification kit. Every immunoSEQ 96-well plate was sequenced on a dedicated single-read 150-cycle Illumina NextSeq 550 flow cell. For the original study's pipeline: Because the immunoSEQ output included only junctional sequences and no quality scores, the filtering could not be the same as the filtering used for full-length reads. To assign V/J genes and CDR3, sequences were annotated using PyIR, a Python wrapper for IgBLAST v1.9, with IMGT germline references. Reads with weak V/J assignments (E-value above 1e-6), missing CDR3, stop codons, out-of-frame junctions, or ambiguous translated residues were removed. V3J clonotypes were defined as sequences sharing an identical inferred V gene, J gene, and CDR3 amino acid sequence. Percentage overlap between repertoires was calculated by dividing the number of shared unique clonotypes by the size of the smaller repertoire. RTK rarefaction, the Chao1 estimator, and Recon v2.1 estimates of unobserved clonotypes were used to assess repertoire richness. OLGA was used to compute generation probabilities for all TCRbeta clonotypes that the gDNA method yielded from a handful of donors. TCRdb took over this immuneACCESS table, retaining in-frame rearrangements with V and J assigned. Such tables are incomplete; in checked studies, under half of the missing clones stem from an unresolved V gene, and the remainder is unexplained. V and J calls plus clone size are reproduced from that table; the DNA served to infer D and trimming. This sample lists some 1,900,000 clones; 85% to 95% were detected once. The leading ten clones occupy around 1% of the sample.

V lost 0 bases and J lost 0 bases; the stretch between them is 4 bases long. Sequences SGDLS (CDR1) and YYNGEE (CDR2) are obtained from the germline V gene. The CDR3 contains 15 residues, cysteine and phenylalanine counted. CDR3 DNA only is kept here, 45 bases in frame from base 1. CD8 naive samples were obtained by positive selection for CCR7 among CD45RO-negative cells, yielding a CD45RA+CCR7+ population from which TemRA cells were excluded. Donors were healthy HIV-negative adults with no recently reported acute infections or vaccinations. Every donor was a Caucasian adult residing in Nashville, Tennessee, USA. Blood was collected by leukapheresis, and PBMCs were isolated by Ficoll-Histopaque density gradient centrifugation and then cryopreserved in liquid nitrogen vapor phase. Analytical flow cytometry was used to check the purity and quantity of each magnetically sorted T cell population. Genomic DNA was isolated from every sorted fraction and measured by UV absorbance on a Nanodrop 2000c.

Here is what the overall study found, with its caveats: Compared with non-shared clonotypes, clonotypes shared by all four sorted-subset donors had higher generation probabilities. Only blood was sampled, and tissue TCR repertoires likely differ from those in blood. Naive subsets generally had larger estimated clonotype richness than memory subsets did. Across four donors, approximately 5% of naive CD4, around 3.5% of naive CD8, around 2.1% of memory CD4, and about 0.44% of memory CD8 clonotypes were shared. Rarefaction of sorted-subset datasets indicated incomplete sequencing despite the large sequencing depth. Because the study included only a small number of donors, the genetic and exposure-history diversity represented was limited. Based on pairwise subsampling, the degree of clonotype sharing among donors was expected to be affected by sequencing depth.

The sample comprised naive CD8+ T cells sorted from blood. The cell subset or site label for this specimen denotes: CD45RA+CCR7+. This TCR derives from a man between 18 and 35 years old in good health. The sequence links TRBV9 to TRBJ2-6, with the D gene not confidently named. The CDR3 in this case is CASSVDSSGANVLTF. The base sequence is TGTGCCAGCAGCGTAGACAGCTCTGGGGCCAACGTCCTGACTTTC.